This T cell receptor (beta chain) emerged from a study of Graves' ophthalmopathy and Graves' hyperthyroidism. The study, taken as a whole, reports: A 13-signature model separated ophthalmopathy from stable hyperthyroidism, reaching about 90% sensitivity and under 82% specificity cross-validated. Appearing in blood as well were most expanded thyroid clonotypes above 0.001 frequency.

Investigators amplified TCR beta CDR3 regions from RNA transcripts. HTBI-primed RT-PCR formed the first round, and a multiplex PCR formed the second. In TCRdb, the multiplex PCR reads were re-called with MiXCR into one record per CDR3 protein. Seen here are approximately 150,000 distinct CDR3 sequences, just under 40% observed once, and the top ten hold around 8.9%. The sample holds many counts of this clonotype. Its antigen is not known. This TCR was recovered from a young man with Graves' ophthalmopathy. The specimen sequenced was peripheral blood.

The CDR3 is CASSYIQGGYEQYF. The CDR3 DNA sequence: TGTGCCAGCAGTTATATACAGGGAGGCTACGAGCAGTACTTC. V gene TRBV6-2 or TRBV6-3 combines with J gene TRBJ2-7, with D tentatively TRBD1 or TRBD2 (6 bases each). V lost 3 bases and J 3 bases, leaving 12 bases between the germline ends. Germline loops: CDR1 MNHEY, CDR2 SVGEGT. The CDR3 extends over 14 amino acids.